The 8 T cell receptor beta chains below all came from one sample that was sequenced in a study of shared clonotypes between healthy human individuals. The protocol was immunoSEQ multiplex PCR, while the TCRdb copy is restricted to in-frame clones and leaves out a portion. Here the sample spans over 700,000 clones, roughly two thirds being singletons. The sequencing input was memory CD4+ T cells sorted from blood. Subset meaning: CD45RA-negative fraction. The source is a woman aged 25 to 39 in good health.

The gene calls are TRBV11-2 and TRBJ1-1; D is undetermined. CDR1 and CDR2 (germline): SGHAT, FQNNGV. This CDR3 contains 14 residues. V was shortened by 7 bases and J by 3 bases, with 15 bases between the two germline ends. As DNA, the CDR3 is TGTGCCAGCACCTCAACTAATAGGGACACTGAAGCTTTCTTT. It yields the protein CASTSTNRDTEAFF.

V is TRBV5-8 and J is TRBJ2-4; 11 nucleotides agree with TRBD2. Germline trimming cut 1 base from V and 8 bases from J; bases unmatched to any gene: 8. The CDR3 length is 16 residues. The germline gives CDR1 SGHTS, CDR2 YDEGEE. The CDR3 DNA reads as TGTGCCAGCAGCTTGAGGCTAGCGGGAGGATTATACATTCAGTACTTC. Its translation is CASSLRLAGGLYIQYF. The whole variable domain, remainder taken from reference TRBV5-8 and TRBJ2-4, is EAGVTQSPTHLIKTRGQQATLRCSPISGHTSVYWYQQALGLGLQFLLWYDEGEERNRGNFPPRFSGRQFPNYSSELNVNALELEDSALYLCASSLRLAGGLYIQYFGAGTRLSVL.

This rearrangement joins TRBV18 to TRBJ2-5; D gene ambiguous. The CDR3 consists of 14 residues. V lost 2 bases to trimming and J lost 5 bases, with 12 bases between them. CDR1 and CDR2 from the germline V gene are KGHSH and LQKENI. The CDR3 protein is CASSPGIQRETQYF. CDR3 in DNA: TGTGCCAGCTCACCAGGGATTCAACGGGAGACCCAGTACTTC.

Written as DNA, the CDR3 is TGTGCCAGCGGGAGGGACTACCTCACCTCAGATACGCAGTATTTT. This gives the protein CASGRDYLTSDTQYF. The chain couples TRBV7-2 to TRBJ2-3, with 7 bases that match TRBD2. Germline trimming cut 8 bases from V and 4 bases from J; bases unmatched to any gene: 12. Germline CDR1 reads SGHTA; CDR2 reads FQGNSA. The CDR3 contains 15 residues. Based on the CDR3 plus reference TRBV7-2 and TRBJ2-3, the full variable domain is GAGVSQSPSNKVTEKGKDVELRCDPISGHTALYWYRQSLGQGLEFLIYFQGNSAPDKSGLPSDRFSAERTGGSVSTLTIQRTQQEDSAVYLCASGRDYLTSDTQYFGPGTRLTVL.

The chain links TRBV28 to TRBJ2-5; 8 nucleotides line up with TRBD1. V gave up 6 bases and J gave up 5 bases; unmatched junction bases: 11. The CDR3 totals 15 residues. Germline assignment: CDR1 MDHEN and CDR2 SYDVKM. The CDR3 is CASSRTGTLLETQYF. The CDR3 DNA reads TGTGCCAGCAGCCGGACAGGGACATTGTTGGAGACCCAGTACTTC.

This clone was detected only a few times. The chain joins TRBV10-3 to TRBJ2-1, with 9 bases aligning to TRBD2. The CDR3 sequence is 17 residues long. The germline gives CDR1 ENHRY, CDR2 SYGVKD. Unmatched junction bases numbered 3, after V lost 0 bases and J lost 0 bases. The CDR3 DNA is TGTGCCATCAGTGAGTCGACTAGCGGTAACTCCTACAATGAGCAGTTCTTC. Translation gives CAISESTSGNSYNEQFF.

The table lists this clone with a few counts. This chain joins TRBV5-1 and TRBJ1-1; a weak D match, TRBD1 (5 bases). Germline-derived CDR1 and CDR2 are SGHRS and YFSETQ. This CDR3 region has 15 residues. V lost 1 base, J lost 5 bases, and 15 bases lay in between. CDR3 nucleotides: TGCGCCAGCAGCTTGAGGGGATCCGAGGGGACTGAAGCTTTCTTT. Residues: CASSLRGSEGTEAFF. The whole variable domain, filled in from reference TRBV5-1 and TRBJ1-1, reads KAGVTQTPRYLIKTRGQQVTLSCSPISGHRSVSWYQQTPGQGLQFLFEYFSETQRNKGNFPGRFSGRQFSNSRSEMNVSTLELGDSALYLCASSLRGSEGTEAFFGQGTRLTVV.

This chain links TRBV5-4 with TRBJ1-2; 8 bases fit TRBD1. V dropped 4 bases and J dropped 9; count of bases not matched to a gene: 8. The CDR3 has 13 residues. Germline V gene sequence: CDR1 SGHNT, CDR2 YYREEE (reference sequence). CDR3 DNA: TGTGCCAGCAGCCCAGGACAGGGAGGGAGCTACACCTTC. It codes for CASSPGQGGSYTF.